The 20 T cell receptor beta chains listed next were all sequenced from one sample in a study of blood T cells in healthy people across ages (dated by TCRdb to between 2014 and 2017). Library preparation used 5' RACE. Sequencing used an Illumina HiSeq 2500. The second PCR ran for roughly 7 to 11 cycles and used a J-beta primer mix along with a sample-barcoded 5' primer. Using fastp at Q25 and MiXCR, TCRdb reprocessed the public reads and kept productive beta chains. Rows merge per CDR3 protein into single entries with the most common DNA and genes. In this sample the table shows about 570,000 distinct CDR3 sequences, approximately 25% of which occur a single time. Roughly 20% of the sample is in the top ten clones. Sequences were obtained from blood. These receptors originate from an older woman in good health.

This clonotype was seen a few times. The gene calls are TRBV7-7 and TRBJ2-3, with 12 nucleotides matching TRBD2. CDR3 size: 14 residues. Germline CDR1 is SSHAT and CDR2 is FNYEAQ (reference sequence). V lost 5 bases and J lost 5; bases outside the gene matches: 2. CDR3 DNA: TGTGCCAGCAGCCCTAGCGGGGGGGTAGATACGCAGTATTTT. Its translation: CASSPSGGVDTQYF.

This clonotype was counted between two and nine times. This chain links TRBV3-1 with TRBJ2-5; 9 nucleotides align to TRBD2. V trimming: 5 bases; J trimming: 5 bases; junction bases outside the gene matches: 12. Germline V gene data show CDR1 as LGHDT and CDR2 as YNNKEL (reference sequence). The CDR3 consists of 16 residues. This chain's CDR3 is CASSAREAGGRETQYF. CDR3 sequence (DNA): TGTGCCAGCAGCGCCCGAGAAGCGGGGGGCCGGGAGACCCAGTACTTC.

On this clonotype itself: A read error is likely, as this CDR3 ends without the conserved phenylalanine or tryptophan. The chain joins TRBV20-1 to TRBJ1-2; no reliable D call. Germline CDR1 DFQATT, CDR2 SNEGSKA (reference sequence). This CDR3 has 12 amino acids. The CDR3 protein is CSTRVENYGYTV. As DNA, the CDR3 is TGCAGTACTAGAGTAGAAAACTATGGCTACACCGTC.

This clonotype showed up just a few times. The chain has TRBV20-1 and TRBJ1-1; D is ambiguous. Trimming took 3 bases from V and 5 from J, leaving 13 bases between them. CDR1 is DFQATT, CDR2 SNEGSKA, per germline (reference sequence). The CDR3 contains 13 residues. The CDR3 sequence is CSARTPGKTEAFF. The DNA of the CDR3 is TGCAGTGCTAGGACGCCCGGGAAGACTGAAGCTTTCTTT.

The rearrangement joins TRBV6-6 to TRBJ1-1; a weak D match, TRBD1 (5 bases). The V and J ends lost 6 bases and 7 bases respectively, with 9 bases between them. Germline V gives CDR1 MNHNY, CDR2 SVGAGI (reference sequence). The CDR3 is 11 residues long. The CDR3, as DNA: TGTGCCAGCAGCCTCAGGGATGAAGCTTTCTTT. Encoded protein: CASSLRDEAFF.

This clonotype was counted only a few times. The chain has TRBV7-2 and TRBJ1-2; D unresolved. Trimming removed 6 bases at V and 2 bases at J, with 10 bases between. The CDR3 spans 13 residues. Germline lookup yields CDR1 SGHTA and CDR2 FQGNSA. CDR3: CASRPGVNYGYTF. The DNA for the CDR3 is TGTGCCAGCAGGCCCGGTGTAAACTATGGCTACACCTTC.

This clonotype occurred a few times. The CDR3 region has the DNA TGTGCCACCGCTTCCGGGACAGGGGTTACTGGGGCCAACGTCCTGACTTTC. Residues: CATASGTGVTGANVLTF. The chain recombines TRBV24-1 with TRBJ2-6, with 10 positions matching TRBD1. V trimming: 9 bases; J trimming: 2 bases; junction bases outside the gene matches: 9. Germline lookup yields CDR1 KGHDR and CDR2 SFDVKD. This CDR3 contains 17 residues.

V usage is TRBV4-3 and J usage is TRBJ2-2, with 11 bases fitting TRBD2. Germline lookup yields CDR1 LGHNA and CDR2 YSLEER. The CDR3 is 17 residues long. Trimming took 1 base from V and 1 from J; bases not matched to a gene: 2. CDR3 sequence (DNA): TGCGCCAGCAGCCAAGTTCTAGCGGGGGGGAACACCGGGGAGCTGTTTTTT. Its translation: CASSQVLAGGNTGELFF.

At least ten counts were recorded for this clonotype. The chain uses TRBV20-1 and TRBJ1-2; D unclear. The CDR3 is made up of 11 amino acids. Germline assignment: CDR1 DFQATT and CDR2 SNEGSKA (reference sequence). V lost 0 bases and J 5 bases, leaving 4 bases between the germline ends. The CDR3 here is CSARDGYGYTF. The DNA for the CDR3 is TGCAGTGCTAGAGATGGTTATGGCTACACCTTC.

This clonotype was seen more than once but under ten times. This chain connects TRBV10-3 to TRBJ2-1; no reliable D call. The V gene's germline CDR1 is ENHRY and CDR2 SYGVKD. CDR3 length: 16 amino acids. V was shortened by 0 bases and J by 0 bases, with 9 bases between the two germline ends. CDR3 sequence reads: CAISESGRSSYNEQFF. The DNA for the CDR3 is TGTGCCATCAGTGAGTCCGGACGGAGCTCCTACAATGAGCAGTTCTTC.

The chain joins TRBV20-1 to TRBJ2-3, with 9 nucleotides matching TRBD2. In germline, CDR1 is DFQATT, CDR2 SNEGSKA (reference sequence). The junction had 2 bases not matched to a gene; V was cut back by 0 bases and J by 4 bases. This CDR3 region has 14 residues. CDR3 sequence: CSARERGGPDTQYF. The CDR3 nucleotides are TGCAGTGCTAGAGAGCGGGGGGGCCCAGATACGCAGTATTTT.

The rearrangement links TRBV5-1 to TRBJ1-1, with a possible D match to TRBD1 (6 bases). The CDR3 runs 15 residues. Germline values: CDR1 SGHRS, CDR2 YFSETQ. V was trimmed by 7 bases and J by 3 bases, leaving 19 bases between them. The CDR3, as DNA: TGCGCCAGCTACCTTATGGGGCAGGGGTACACTGAAGCTTTCTTT. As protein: CASYLMGQGYTEAFF.

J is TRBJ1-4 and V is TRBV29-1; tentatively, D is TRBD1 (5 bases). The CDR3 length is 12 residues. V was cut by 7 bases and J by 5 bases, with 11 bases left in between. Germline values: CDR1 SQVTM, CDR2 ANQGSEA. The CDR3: CSARQRNEKLFF. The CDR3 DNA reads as TGCAGCGCAAGACAGCGGAATGAAAAACTGTTTTTT.

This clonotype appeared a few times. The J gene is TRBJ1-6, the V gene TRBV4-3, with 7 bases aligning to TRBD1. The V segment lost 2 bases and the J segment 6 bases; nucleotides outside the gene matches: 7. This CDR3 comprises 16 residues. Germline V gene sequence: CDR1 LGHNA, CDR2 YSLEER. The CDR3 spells CASSQRNRGANSPLHF. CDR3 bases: TGCGCCAGCAGCCAACGAAACAGGGGAGCTAATTCACCCCTCCACTTT.

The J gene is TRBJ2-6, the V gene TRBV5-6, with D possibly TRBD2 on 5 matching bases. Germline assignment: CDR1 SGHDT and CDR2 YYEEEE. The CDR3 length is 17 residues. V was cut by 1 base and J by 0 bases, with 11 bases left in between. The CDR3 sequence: CASSLRGFYSGANVLTF. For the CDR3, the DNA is TGTGCCAGCAGCTTGCGAGGGTTCTACTCTGGGGCCAACGTCCTGACTTTC.

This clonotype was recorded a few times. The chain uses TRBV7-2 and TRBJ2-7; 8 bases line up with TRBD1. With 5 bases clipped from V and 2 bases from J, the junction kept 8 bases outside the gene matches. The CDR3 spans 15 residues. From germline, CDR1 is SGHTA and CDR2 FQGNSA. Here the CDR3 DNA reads TGTGCCAGCAGCCAGGGGGCACAGGCCACCTACGAGCAGTACTTC. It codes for CASSQGAQATYEQYF. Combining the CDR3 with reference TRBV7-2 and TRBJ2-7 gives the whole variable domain GAGVSQSPSNKVTEKGKDVELRCDPISGHTALYWYRQSLGQGLEFLIYFQGNSAPDKSGLPSDRFSAERTGGSVSTLTIQRTQQEDSAVYLCASSQGAQATYEQYFGPGTRLTVT.

The CDR3 spells CASSQDTGKLFF. CDR3 in DNA: TGTGCCAGCAGCCAAGATACGGGAAAACTGTTTTTT. The chain carries TRBV3-1 and TRBJ1-4; no firm D call. Germline V CDR1 and CDR2: LGHDT, YNNKEL (reference sequence). The CDR3 is 12 residues long. Trimming took 0 bases from V and 10 from J, leaving 6 bases between them.

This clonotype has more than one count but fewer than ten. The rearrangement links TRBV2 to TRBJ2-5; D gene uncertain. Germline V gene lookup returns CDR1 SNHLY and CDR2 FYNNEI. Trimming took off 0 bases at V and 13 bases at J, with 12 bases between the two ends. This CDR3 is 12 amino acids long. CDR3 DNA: TGTGCCAGCAGTGAAGCGCGACTTAGTTGGTACTTC. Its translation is CASSEARLSWYF.

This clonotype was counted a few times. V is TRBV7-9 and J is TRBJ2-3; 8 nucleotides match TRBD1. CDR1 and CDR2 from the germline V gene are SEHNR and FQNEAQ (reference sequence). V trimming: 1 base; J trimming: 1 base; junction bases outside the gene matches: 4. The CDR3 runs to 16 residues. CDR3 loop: CASSLGGQGRTDTQYF. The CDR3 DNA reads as TGTGCCAGCAGCTTAGGTGGACAGGGACGCACAGATACGCAGTATTTT.

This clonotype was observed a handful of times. The CDR3, as DNA: TGCAGCGCAAAACGAGATACGCAGTATTTT. Translation: CSAKRDTQYF. The rearrangement joins TRBV29-1 to TRBJ2-3, with unresolved D. Between the trimmed V and J ends, which lost 7 bases and 5 bases, there was a span of 7 bases. The length of the CDR3 is 10 residues. Germline loops: CDR1 SQVTM, CDR2 ANQGSEA.